These 18 T cell receptor beta chains share one sample of origin, sequenced in a study of T cell changes during pregnancy in multiple sclerosis. Using immunoSEQ multiplex PCR, the repertoire was profiled, and TCRdb retains in-frame clones only, with some absent. The repertoire holds roughly 56,000 clones, with under 95% as singletons. Sequencing was performed on CD4+ T cells from peripheral blood mononuclear cells, taken after pregnancy. The receptor set was obtained from a female donor in good health, enrolled as a control in a pregnancy study.

The chain uses TRBV27 and TRBJ1-4; 8 nucleotides agree with TRBD1. There are 15 residues in the CDR3. In germline, CDR1 is MNHEY, CDR2 SMNVEV (reference sequence). Germline trimming cut 1 base from V and 5 bases from J; bases unmatched to any gene: 3. This chain's CDR3 is CASSLFTGGNEKLFF. CDR3 DNA: TGTGCCAGCAGTTTATTCACAGGGGGGAATGAAAAACTGTTTTTT. Filled out from reference TRBV27 and TRBJ1-4, the complete variable domain reads EAQVTQNPRYLITVTGKKLTVTCSQNMNHEYMSWYRQDPGLGLRQIYYSMNVEVTDKGDVPEGYKVSRKEKRNFPLILESPSPNQTSLYFCASSLFTGGNEKLFFGSGTQLSVL.

This clone appeared once. The gene calls are TRBV9 and TRBJ2-1; TRBD2 aligns across 11 bases. The germline V gene has CDR1 SGDLS and CDR2 YYNGEE. The CDR3 length is 14 residues. J lost 6 bases, V lost 3 bases, and 2 bases had no gene match. CDR3 DNA sequence: TGTGCCAGCAGCGGGACTAGCGGGTTCAATGAGCAGTTCTTC. Translating it yields CASSGTSGFNEQFF.

The chain joins TRBV4-3 to TRBJ2-1; 8 bases agree with TRBD1. The CDR3 has 15 amino acids. V was pared by 0 bases and J by 4 bases, with 2 bases of the junction left unmatched. Germline loops: CDR1 LGHNA, CDR2 YSLEER. CDR3 region: CASSQDRGQYNEQFF. The CDR3 coding sequence is TGCGCCAGCAGCCAAGACAGGGGGCAGTACAATGAGCAGTTCTTC.

This chain uses TRBV7-9 with TRBJ2-4; 8 nucleotides match TRBD1. J lost 4 bases, V lost 5 bases, and 10 bases had no gene match. CDR3 length: 16 residues. The germline V gene has CDR1 SEHNR and CDR2 FQNEAQ (reference sequence). CDR3 nucleotides: TGTGCCAGCAGCCCAATCGGACAGGGATCAAAAAACATTCAGTACTTC. Protein sequence: CASSPIGQGSKNIQYF. Drawing the rest from reference TRBV7-9 and TRBJ2-4, the complete variable domain is DTGVSQNPRHKITKRGQNVTFRCDPISEHNRLYWYRQTLGQGPEFLTYFQNEAQLEKSRLLSDRFSAERPKGSFSTLEIQRTEQGDSAMYLCASSPIGQGSKNIQYFGAGTRLSVL.

This clone has just one count. V usage is TRBV6-5 and J usage is TRBJ1-1, with 9 bases matching TRBD1. Germline V CDR1 and CDR2: MNHEY, SVGAGI. The junction had 4 bases not matched to a gene; V was cut back by 6 bases and J by 5 bases. The length of the CDR3 is 13 residues. The CDR3 sequence: CASRGTGRTEAFF. The CDR3 DNA is TGTGCCAGCAGGGGGACAGGGCGAACTGAAGCTTTCTTT.

The chain joins TRBV5-4 to TRBJ2-7; D perhaps matches TRBD1 (6 bases). Trimming removed 1 base from V and 3 bases from J, with 11 bases in between. CDR1 and CDR2 from the germline V gene are SGHNT and YYREEE (reference sequence). The CDR3 has 14 amino acids. CDR3 DNA: TGTGCCAGCAGCTTGCCCCAGGGGAACTACGAGCAGTACTTC. Translation gives CASSLPQGNYEQYF.

This chain connects TRBV6-6 to TRBJ1-3; tentative D call: TRBD1 (5 bases). Trimming took off 5 bases at V and 0 bases at J, with 8 bases between the two ends. The length of the CDR3 is 14 residues. CDR1 is MNHNY, CDR2 SVGAGI, per germline (reference sequence). The CDR3 reads CASSQGYSGNTIYF. CDR3 sequence (DNA): TGTGCCAGCAGTCAGGGATACTCTGGAAACACCATATATTTT.

This rearrangement joins TRBV5-1 to TRBJ1-1; 7 bases agree with TRBD1. Unmatched junction bases numbered 18, after V lost 5 bases and J lost 5 bases. The CDR3 runs to 17 residues. Germline loops: CDR1 SGHRS, CDR2 YFSETQ. Here the CDR3 reads CASSGRAAGTVITEAFF. DNA for the CDR3: TGCGCCAGCAGTGGCAGAGCGGCCGGGACAGTTATTACTGAAGCTTTCTTT.

This clone was seen once. The V gene is TRBV19, the J gene TRBJ1-2; a weak D match, TRBD1 (6 bases). Trimming pared 1 base from V and 4 bases from J, leaving 13 bases between. Germline V gene sequence: CDR1 LNHDA, CDR2 SQIVND (reference sequence). This CDR3 has 15 residues. The CDR3 region has the DNA TGTGCCAGTAGTATAGCAGGGGAATCCGTCTATGGCTACACCTTC. Translating gives CASSIAGESVYGYTF.

The V and J genes are TRBV4-2 and TRBJ2-3; 7 nucleotides line up with TRBD1. With V trimmed by 0 bases and J by 3 bases, 24 bases remained unmatched. The CDR3 extends over 22 amino acids. CDR1 is LGHNA, CDR2 YNFKEQ, per germline. The CDR3 nucleotides read TGTGCCAGCAGCCAAGATAAATTGGTTAGTCCGTCTGATAGCAGGGGGACAGATACGCAGTATTTT. Amino acid sequence: CASSQDKLVSPSDSRGTDTQYF.

Concerning this clone itself: The junction does not match germline at one end; this may be a read error. The rearrangement uses TRBV6-1 and TRBJ1-2, with D possibly TRBD1 on 5 matching bases. The CDR3 is made up of 12 amino acids. CDR1 is MNHNS and CDR2 is SASEGT in the germline V gene. CDR3 region: CASSVSAGVVSF. The CDR3 nucleotides read TGTGCCAGCAGTGTGTCGGCGGGGGTTGTGTCCTTC.

The chain carries TRBV2 and TRBJ2-5, with 11 bases matching TRBD1. This CDR3 contains 15 residues. CDR1 is SNHLY, CDR2 FYNNEI, per germline. The V segment lost 7 bases and the J segment 4 bases; nucleotides outside the gene matches: 8. Here the CDR3 reads CASTLRTGGGETQYF. In nucleotides, the CDR3 is TGTGCCAGCACCCTACGGACAGGGGGCGGAGAGACCCAGTACTTC.

CDR3 sequence: CASSYAPATGERYF. The CDR3 DNA reads as TGTGCCAGCAGTTACGCCCCAGCCACGGGGGAGCGGTATTTT. The chain carries TRBV6-5 and TRBJ2-3, with D perhaps matching TRBD2 (6 bases). This CDR3 has 14 residues. Germline loops: CDR1 MNHEY, CDR2 SVGAGI. V lost 2 bases, J lost 14 bases, and 20 bases lay in between.

This chain uses TRBV11-3 with TRBJ1-3; D is unclear. The length of the CDR3 is 17 residues. CDR1 and CDR2 (germline): SGHNT, YENEEA. V dropped 1 base and J dropped 0 bases, with 13 bases sitting between them. The CDR3 coding sequence is TGTGCCAGCAGCTTAGTTGGGCGACCCCACTCTGGAAACACCATATATTTT. Its protein product is CASSLVGRPHSGNTIYF.

The V and J genes are TRBV11-2 and TRBJ2-7; D perhaps matches TRBD1 (6 bases). V lost 5 bases and J 2 bases, leaving 16 bases between the germline ends. Germline CDR1 is SGHAT and CDR2 is FQNNGV. This CDR3 region has 15 residues. CDR3 region: CASSTLQGPTYEQYF. The CDR3 coding sequence is TGTGCCAGCAGCACGCTACAGGGTCCCACCTACGAGCAGTACTTC.

This rearrangement joins TRBV27 to TRBJ1-1; tentatively, D is TRBD1 (5 bases). Trimming cost V 3 bases and J 4 bases, with 15 bases left between them. Germline V gives CDR1 MNHEY, CDR2 SMNVEV (reference sequence). The CDR3 has 15 residues. CDR3: CASSLSTARATEAFF. The CDR3 nucleotides are TGTGCCAGCAGTTTGTCGACAGCCCGGGCCACTGAAGCTTTCTTT.

A remark on this clone: This sample also contains other DNA sequences that code for the same CDR3. The chain recombines TRBV7-3 with TRBJ1-2; the match to TRBD1 covers 9 bases. The CDR3 sequence is 13 residues long. The germline CDR1 and CDR2 sequences are SGHTA and FQGTGA. Trimming at V came to 5 bases and at J to 4 bases, leaving 2 bases not matched to a gene. The CDR3 nucleotides are TGTGCCAGCAGCCAGGGACAGGGCTATGGCTACACCTTC. It translates to CASSQGQGYGYTF.

The chain carries TRBV30 and TRBJ2-7; 8 nucleotides line up with TRBD1. The CDR3 spans 15 residues. Germline lookup yields CDR1 GTSNPN and CDR2 SVGIG (reference sequence). J gave up 3 bases and V 4 bases, and 11 bases lay outside the gene matches. CDR3 in amino acids: CAWITPGTGFYEQYF. The CDR3 region has the DNA TGTGCCTGGATTACCCCCGGGACAGGATTCTACGAGCAGTACTTC.